This paragraph covers one TCR beta chain sequence. The sample comes from a study of cytomegalovirus exposure and HLA in healthy donors. PCR employed 60 Vbeta and 13 Jbeta primers. Generated by immunoSEQ multiplex PCR, the TCRdb table keeps only in-frame clones and is missing some. Counted here are about 130,000 clones, 80% occurring once; the ten biggest clones make up 0.95% to 1.5%. This CDR3 has 15 amino acids. This receptor was identified in a female donor in good health and CMV-seronegative. The chain has TRBV21-1 and TRBJ2-1; the table's D call, TRBD2, has no DNA check behind it. TRBV21-1 is noted as a pseudogene. Sequences were obtained from PBMCs. The CDR3 DNA reads as TGTGCCAGCAGCACCCGTCTGGCTAGCAGCAATGAGCAGTTCTTC. Its translation is CASSTRLASSNEQFF.